The source of this T cell receptor beta chain is a study of T cell responses to AZD1222 COVID-19 vaccine. Broader study findings: Of the AZD1222 recipients, only five to seven were seropositive at baseline.

This table comes from immunoSEQ multiplex PCR, and its TCRdb copy is limited to in-frame clones, with some not included. The table shows 80,000 to 100,000 clones, with 80% to 90% occurring only once. A word on this clone: The antigen remains unidentified.

After removal of 5 bases from V and 1 base from J, the junction contained 3 bases not matched to a gene. This CDR3 region has 15 residues. The germline gives CDR1 KGHSH, CDR2 LQKENI. This rearrangement joins TRBV18 to TRBJ1-3, with 9 bases that match TRBD1. The TCR was taken from an adult in good health. This material consisted of peripheral blood, taken on day 0 of MenACWY control vaccination. CDR3 nucleotides: TGTGCCAGCTCAACTGGGACAGGGTCTGGAAACACCATATATTTT. It codes for CASSTGTGSGNTIYF.